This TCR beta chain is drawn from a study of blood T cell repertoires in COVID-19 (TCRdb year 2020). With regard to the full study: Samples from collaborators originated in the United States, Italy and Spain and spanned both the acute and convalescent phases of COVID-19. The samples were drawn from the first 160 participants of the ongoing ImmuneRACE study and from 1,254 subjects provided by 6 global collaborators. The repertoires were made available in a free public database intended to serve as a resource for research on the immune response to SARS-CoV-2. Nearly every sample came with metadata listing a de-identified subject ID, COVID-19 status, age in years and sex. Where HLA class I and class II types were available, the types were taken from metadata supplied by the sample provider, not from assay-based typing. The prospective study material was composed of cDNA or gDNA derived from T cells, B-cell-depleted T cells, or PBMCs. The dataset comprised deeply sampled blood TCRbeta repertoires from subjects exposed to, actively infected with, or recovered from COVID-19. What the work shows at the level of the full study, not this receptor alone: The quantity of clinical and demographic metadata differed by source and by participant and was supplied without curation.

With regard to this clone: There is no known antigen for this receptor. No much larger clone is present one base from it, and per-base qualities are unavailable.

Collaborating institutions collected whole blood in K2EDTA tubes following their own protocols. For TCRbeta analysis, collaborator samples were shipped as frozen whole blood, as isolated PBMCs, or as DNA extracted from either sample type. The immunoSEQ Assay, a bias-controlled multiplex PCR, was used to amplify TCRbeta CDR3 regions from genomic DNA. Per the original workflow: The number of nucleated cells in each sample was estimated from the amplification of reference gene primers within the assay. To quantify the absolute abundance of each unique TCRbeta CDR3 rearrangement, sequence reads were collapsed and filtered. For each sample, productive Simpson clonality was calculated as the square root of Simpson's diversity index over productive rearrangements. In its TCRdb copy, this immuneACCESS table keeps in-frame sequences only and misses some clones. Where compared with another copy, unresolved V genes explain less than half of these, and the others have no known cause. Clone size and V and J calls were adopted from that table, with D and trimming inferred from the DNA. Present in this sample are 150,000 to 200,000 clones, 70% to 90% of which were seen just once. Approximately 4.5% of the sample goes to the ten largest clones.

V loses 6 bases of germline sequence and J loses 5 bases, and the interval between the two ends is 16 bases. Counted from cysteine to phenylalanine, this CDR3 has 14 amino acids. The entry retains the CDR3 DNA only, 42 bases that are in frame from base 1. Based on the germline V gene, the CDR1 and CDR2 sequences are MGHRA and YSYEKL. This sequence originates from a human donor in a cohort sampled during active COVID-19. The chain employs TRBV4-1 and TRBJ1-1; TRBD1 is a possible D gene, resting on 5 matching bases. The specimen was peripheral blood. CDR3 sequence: CASRTGGWETEAFF. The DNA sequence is TGCGCCAGCAGGACCGGGGGGTGGGAAACTGAAGCTTTCTTT.